This TCR beta chain was recovered during a study of identical twins. This clonotype was seen many times. What it binds is not known. A universal primer site was incorporated via template switching, and the cDNA contained unique molecular identifiers. One entry per CDR3 protein results from TCRdb running MiXCR on the 5' RACE reads. The profile covers around 140,000 distinct CDR3 sequences, with approximately 3.5% appearing a single time and more than 7% taken by the ten largest. Germline CDR1 is SGHRS and CDR2 is YFSETQ. Trimming cost V 4 bases and J 5 bases; bases outside gene matches: 7. The CDR3 totals 15 residues. The study, taken as a whole, reports: Within twin pairs, the out-of-frame alpha sequences they shared showed excess low generation probability.

This TCR was recovered from a man younger than 35 in good health. The genes are TRBV5-1 and TRBJ1-2, with 11 bases aligning to TRBD1. The specimen sequenced was memory T cells sorted from blood. CDR3 in amino acids: CASSPTGTGGYGYTF. CDR3 in DNA: TGCGCCAGCAGCCCGACCGGGACAGGGGGTTATGGCTACACCTTC.